Presented here are 32 T cell receptor beta chains from one specimen sequenced in a study of cytomegalovirus exposure and HLA in healthy donors. Sequenced by immunoSEQ multiplex PCR; TCRdb stores in-frame clones only, minus some. Of 85,000 to 120,000 clones detected, over 85% appear once; the ten largest clones hold almost 0.9%. The sequencing input was PBMCs. These receptors were obtained from a woman younger than 35 in good health and CMV-seronegative.

This clone was counted once. The rearrangement uses TRBV6-5 and TRBJ2-2; D remains unclear. The germline V gene has CDR1 MNHEY and CDR2 SVGAGI. The CDR3 contains 15 residues. V lost 4 bases to trimming and J lost 7 bases, with 16 bases between them. This CDR3 reads CASSFRVQFIGELFF. The CDR3, as DNA: TGTGCCAGCAGTTTTAGAGTCCAATTCATCGGGGAGCTGTTTTTT.

The CDR3 region is CASSLAVSTDTQYF. CDR3 nucleotides: TGCGCCAGCAGCTTGGCCGTGTCTACAGATACGCAGTATTTT. The chain is built from TRBV5-1 and TRBJ2-3; D is unresolved. The CDR3 is 14 amino acids. Trimming pared 0 bases from V and 3 bases from J, leaving 8 bases between. The V gene's germline CDR1 is SGHRS and CDR2 YFSETQ.

V gene TRBV4-2 combines with J gene TRBJ1-2; 7 nucleotides agree with TRBD1. Per germline, CDR1 LGHNA and CDR2 YNFKEQ. The J segment lost 3 bases and the V segment lost 0 bases, leaving 10 bases of the junction unmatched. The CDR3 has 17 residues. The CDR3 region is CASSQDNPAGGYYGYTF. The CDR3 DNA reads TGTGCCAGCAGCCAAGATAACCCGGCAGGGGGATACTATGGCTACACCTTC.

The chain combines TRBV27 with TRBJ2-6, with D hard to call. In germline, CDR1 is MNHEY, CDR2 SMNVEV (reference sequence). This CDR3 region has 13 residues. Trimming left V 11 bases short and J 2 bases short, with 10 bases between. In DNA, the CDR3 is TGTGCCCAGCGATATCCTGGGGCCAACGTCCTGACTTTC. Residues: CAQRYPGANVLTF.

This clone was detected once. The chain combines TRBV2 with TRBJ1-1, with a tentative D call TRBD1 (5 bases). V was pared by 6 bases and J by 5 bases, with 13 bases between. CDR1 is SNHLY, CDR2 FYNNEI, per germline. The CDR3 runs 13 residues. The CDR3, as DNA: TGTGCCAGCAGGACTGGGCAGGGAACTGAAGCTTTCTTT. Translating it yields CASRTGQGTEAFF. The full variable domain, rest sourced from reference TRBV2 and TRBJ1-1, is EPEVTQTPSHQVTQMGQEVILRCVPISNHLYFYWYRQILGQKVEFLVSFYNNEISEKSEIFDDQFSVERPDGSNFTLKIRSTKLEDSAMYFCASRTGQGTEAFFGQGTRLTVV.

The rearrangement uses TRBV11-2 and TRBJ2-1, with 7 nucleotides matching TRBD1. The ends lost 3 bases at V and 8 bases at J; junction bases unmatched: 7. The CDR3 contains 14 residues. CDR1 SGHAT and CDR2 FQNNGV come from the germline V gene. CDR3 in amino acids: CASSLGQHWDEQFF. CDR3 nucleotides: TGTGCCAGCAGCTTGGGACAGCACTGGGATGAGCAGTTCTTC.

This chain links TRBV7-3 with TRBJ2-2; 7 positions agree with TRBD1. This CDR3 has 16 amino acids. After removal of 5 bases from V and 1 base from J, the junction contained 7 bases not matched to a gene. Germline values: CDR1 SGHTA, CDR2 FQGTGA. The CDR3 protein is CASSATGAKNTGELFF. The CDR3 region has the DNA TGTGCCAGCAGCGCCACAGGGGCGAAGAACACCGGGGAGCTGTTTTTT.

The chain employs TRBV4-3 and TRBJ2-1; maybe TRBD1 (6 bases). Germline V gives CDR1 LGHNA, CDR2 YSLEER. Trimming removed 1 base from V and 5 bases from J, with 21 bases in between. This CDR3 contains 18 residues. DNA for the CDR3: TGCGCCAGCAGCCAAGCTCCACCTCATGGGGGCCTAAACAATGAGCAGTTCTTC. Its protein is CASSQAPPHGGLNNEQFF.

The gene calls are TRBV6-4 and TRBJ1-4; possible D gene TRBD1, 5 bases. There are 13 residues in the CDR3. Per the germline V gene, CDR1 is MRHNA and CDR2 is SNTAGT. Trimming stripped 4 bases from V and 3 bases from J, with 6 bases between. CDR3 sequence: CASSVGANEKLFF. The CDR3 nucleotides read TGTGCCAGCAGTGTAGGGGCTAATGAAAAACTGTTTTTT.

The chain uses TRBV7-6 and TRBJ2-1; D is ambiguous. CDR1 is SGHVS, CDR2 FNYEAQ, per germline. V lost 2 bases to trimming and J lost 5 bases, with 13 bases between them. The CDR3 consists of 15 residues. CDR3 sequence: CASSLLAETNNEQFF. In DNA form, the CDR3 reads TGTGCCAGCAGCTTACTCGCGGAGACCAACAATGAGCAGTTCTTC.

CDR3 sequence: CASGGQGMGTDTQYF. CDR3 coding DNA: TGCGCCAGCGGCGGGCAGGGGATGGGGACAGATACGCAGTATTTT. The V gene is TRBV4-1, the J gene TRBJ2-3; D possibly corresponds to TRBD1 (6 bases). Germline loops: CDR1 MGHRA, CDR2 YSYEKL. The CDR3 runs 15 residues. The V gene lost 8 bases and the J gene lost 3 bases, with 18 bases spanning the gap.

V is TRBV19 and J is TRBJ2-7, with 9 bases fitting TRBD1. The CDR3 consists of 14 residues. With 4 bases clipped from V and 2 bases from J, the junction kept 3 bases outside the gene matches. Per the germline V gene, CDR1 is LNHDA and CDR2 is SQIVND (reference sequence). For the CDR3, the DNA is TGTGCCAGTAGTACCGGGACAGGGACCTACGAGCAGTACTTC. This codes for CASSTGTGTYEQYF.

This chain links TRBV19 with TRBJ2-3; 14 nucleotides match TRBD2. Trimming cost V 3 bases and J 3 bases; bases outside gene matches: 11. CDR3 length: 19 amino acids. In germline, CDR1 is LNHDA, CDR2 SQIVND (reference sequence). CDR3 sequence (DNA): TGTGCCAGTAGTATCGGGGGGACTAGCGGGAGATTGATGACAGATACGCAGTATTTT. Translation gives CASSIGGTSGRLMTDTQYF.

This chain joins TRBV6-6 and TRBJ2-5; TRBD2 agrees at 8 bases. CDR1 is MNHNY and CDR2 is SVGAGI in the germline V gene (reference sequence). The length of the CDR3 is 15 residues. After removal of 6 bases from V and 5 bases from J, the junction contained 11 bases not matched to a gene. The CDR3: CASRDSGSGRETQYF. The CDR3 nucleotides read TGTGCCAGCAGAGACAGCGGGAGTGGGAGGGAGACCCAGTACTTC.

The chain is built from TRBV5-1 and TRBJ2-3; weak D call: TRBD1 (6 bases). This CDR3 has 17 residues. The germline CDR1 and CDR2 sequences are SGHRS and YFSETQ. Between the trimmed V and J ends, which lost 5 bases and 4 bases, there was a span of 23 bases. The DNA for the CDR3 is TGCGCCAGCAGGATTGGACCCTACAGGGATAGGGCAGATACGCAGTATTTT. It codes for CASRIGPYRDRADTQYF.

The gene calls are TRBV6-5 and TRBJ2-1; D is unclear. Germline CDR1 MNHEY, CDR2 SVGAGI. Trimming stripped 0 bases from V and 1 base from J, with 7 bases between. This CDR3 comprises 15 residues. CDR3 DNA: TGTGCCAGCAGTTACTCGGCGGTTTCCTACAATGAGCAGTTCTTC. Translating it yields CASSYSAVSYNEQFF.

This chain uses TRBV11-2 with TRBJ1-1; the D gene is possibly TRBD1 (5 bases). CDR1 SGHAT and CDR2 FQNNGV come from the germline V gene. This CDR3 is built from 15 residues. V lost 5 bases to trimming and J lost 5 bases, with 18 bases between them. CDR3 sequence reads: CASSPTVGGRTEAFF. CDR3 nucleotide sequence: TGTGCCAGCAGCCCGACCGTTGGGGGGAGGACTGAAGCTTTCTTT.

The chain links TRBV27 to TRBJ1-2; 7 bases line up with TRBD1. Trimming removed 8 bases from V and 2 bases from J; junction bases left unmatched: 5. This CDR3 has 13 amino acids. The germline V gene has CDR1 MNHEY and CDR2 SMNVEV (reference sequence). CDR3 bases: TGTGCCAGCGCCCAGGGACAGAACTATGGCTACACCTTC. The encoded protein is CASAQGQNYGYTF.

The rearrangement uses TRBV10-3 and TRBJ2-5, with 11 bases fitting TRBD2. The CDR3 is 16 amino acids. The J segment lost 2 bases and the V segment lost 6 bases, leaving 8 bases of the junction unmatched. Germline CDR1 is ENHRY and CDR2 is SYGVKD. Written as DNA, the CDR3 is TGTGCCATCAGGCCCACTAGCGGGGGCGCTCAAGAGACCCAGTACTTC. Protein sequence: CAIRPTSGGAQETQYF.

The rearrangement uses TRBV7-6 and TRBJ2-1; possibly TRBD2 for D (7 bases). Germline V gene sequence: CDR1 SGHVS, CDR2 FNYEAQ. This CDR3 contains 12 residues. V shed 5 bases and J shed 15 bases, with 17 bases lying between them. Here the CDR3 DNA reads TGTGCCAGCAGCCCGCCGGGGGGCCCCCCGTTCTTC. Translating gives CASSPPGGPPFF.

The CDR3 here is CASSEETGGLADTQYF. CDR3 DNA sequence: TGTGCCAGCAGTGAAGAAACGGGGGGGCTCGCAGATACGCAGTATTTT. The chain combines TRBV6-1 with TRBJ2-3; TRBD2 aligns across 8 bases. The CDR3 covers 16 residues. Germline V gene lookup returns CDR1 MNHNS and CDR2 SASEGT. The trim removed 1 base at V and 4 bases at J, leaving 7 bases unmatched.

V and J are TRBV19 and TRBJ2-1, with TRBD2 matching over 10 bases. The CDR3 spans 16 residues. J was trimmed by 3 bases and V by 9 bases; bases with no gene match: 11. Germline CDR1 and CDR2: LNHDA and SQIVND (reference sequence). CDR3 DNA sequence: TGTGCCAGCAGACCCCACCCTAGCGGGGGCTACAATGAGCAGTTCTTC. Residues: CASRPHPSGGYNEQFF.

The chain has TRBV5-6 and TRBJ1-4, with 9 bases fitting TRBD1. Germline loops: CDR1 SGHDT, CDR2 YYEEEE. With V trimmed by 4 bases and J by 9 bases, 10 bases remained unmatched. CDR3 length equals 15 residues. The CDR3 loop reads CASSPDVGTGQKLFF. The CDR3 nucleotides are TGTGCCAGCAGCCCAGATGTCGGGACAGGGCAAAAACTGTTTTTT.

This chain joins TRBV7-9 and TRBJ1-2, with D uncertain. The CDR3 contains 17 residues. The V gene's germline CDR1 is SEHNR and CDR2 FQNEAQ (reference sequence). V shed 0 bases and J shed 1 base, with 15 bases lying between them. The CDR3 here is CASSLARNGKNNYGYTF. For the CDR3, the DNA is TGTGCCAGCAGCTTAGCGAGGAACGGAAAAAATAACTATGGCTACACCTTC. Supplemented by reference TRBV7-9 and TRBJ1-2, the full variable domain reads DTGVSQNPRHKITKRGQNVTFRCDPISEHNRLYWYRQTLGQGPEFLTYFQNEAQLEKSRLLSDRFSAERPKGSFSTLEIQRTEQGDSAMYLCASSLARNGKNNYGYTFGSGTRLTVV.

The genes are TRBV5-4 and TRBJ2-1, with a weak D call TRBD1 (6 bases). Germline loops: CDR1 SGHNT, CDR2 YYREEE (reference sequence). V lost 1 base to trimming and J lost 8 bases, with 10 bases between them. The CDR3 has 13 residues. CDR3 nucleotides: TGTGCCAGCAGCTTGTTGGGGGCCGATGAGCAGTTCTTC. This translates into CASSLLGADEQFF.

The chain joins TRBV19 to TRBJ2-1; 7 bases are a match to TRBD1. This CDR3 has 17 amino acids. V lost 4 bases and J lost 4; bases outside the gene matches: 13. The germline V gene encodes CDR1 LNHDA and CDR2 SQIVND (reference sequence). The CDR3: CASSTDRAWGKYNEQFF. The CDR3 coding sequence is TGTGCCAGTAGTACCGACAGGGCCTGGGGGAAGTACAATGAGCAGTTCTTC.

This sequence joins TRBV5-8 and TRBJ1-1, with 8 nucleotides matching TRBD1. Germline trimming cut 4 bases from V and 0 bases from J; bases unmatched to any gene: 2. Germline V gene lookup returns CDR1 SGHTS and CDR2 YDEGEE. The CDR3 is 14 amino acids. This CDR3 reads CASSKGQVNTEAFF. CDR3 nucleotide sequence: TGTGCCAGCAGCAAGGGACAGGTGAACACTGAAGCTTTCTTT.

The chain uses TRBV7-2 and TRBJ1-5, with D tentatively TRBD1 (5 bases). Germline CDR1 is SGHTA and CDR2 is FQGNSA. Trimming took off 1 base at V and 0 bases at J, with 10 bases between the two ends. This CDR3 has 16 amino acids. CDR3 bases: TGTGCCAGCAGCTTAGGGTCAGGGTATAGCAATCAGCCCCAGCATTTT. Translating gives CASSLGSGYSNQPQHF.

The chain has TRBV6-1 and TRBJ2-4, with 11 positions matching TRBD1. The germline V gene encodes CDR1 MNHNS and CDR2 SASEGT. The CDR3 totals 15 residues. Losses at the gene ends were 6 bases for V and 8 bases for J; bases not matched to a gene: 9. The CDR3 loop is CASRSAGTGGYIQYF. In DNA, the CDR3 is TGTGCCAGCAGATCCGCGGGGACAGGGGGGTACATTCAGTACTTC.

The V call is TRBV5-1, the J call TRBJ2-3, with 15 bases fitting TRBD2. CDR3 length: 16 amino acids. CDR1 is SGHRS, CDR2 YFSETQ, per germline. V was clipped by 5 bases and J by 7 bases; unmatched bases: 8. The chain's CDR3 is CASREGTSGGSNTQYF. The CDR3 DNA reads TGCGCCAGCAGGGAGGGGACTAGCGGGGGGAGCAATACGCAGTATTTT. Supplemented by reference TRBV5-1 and TRBJ2-3, the full variable domain reads KAGVTQTPRYLIKTRGQQVTLSCSPISGHRSVSWYQQTPGQGLQFLFEYFSETQRNKGNFPGRFSGRQFSNSRSEMNVSTLELGDSALYLCASREGTSGGSNTQYFGPGTRLTVL.

The chain's CDR3 is CASSDLAGGNTGELFF. DNA of the CDR3: TGCGCCAGCAGCGATTTAGCGGGGGGTAACACCGGGGAGCTGTTTTTT. The chain has TRBV5-1 and TRBJ2-2; TRBD2 matches at 10 bases. The J segment lost 2 bases and the V segment lost 4 bases, leaving 5 bases of the junction unmatched. The V gene's germline CDR1 is SGHRS and CDR2 YFSETQ. The CDR3 extends over 16 amino acids.

In nucleotides, the CDR3 is TGTGCCAGCAGCCCGGGACTAGCGGGAGGAGGGGGCACAGATACGCAGTATTTT. This translates into CASSPGLAGGGGTDTQYF. The chain is built from TRBV7-2 and TRBJ2-3; 15 bases are a match to TRBD2. This CDR3 has 18 amino acids. V dropped 5 bases and J dropped 1; count of bases not matched to a gene: 7. The V gene's germline CDR1 is SGHTA and CDR2 FQGNSA. The entire variable domain, with the rest obtained from reference TRBV7-2 and TRBJ2-3, is as follows: GAGVSQSPSNKVTEKGKDVELRCDPISGHTALYWYRQSLGQGLEFLIYFQGNSAPDKSGLPSDRFSAERTGGSVSTLTIQRTQQEDSAVYLCASSPGLAGGGGTDTQYFGPGTRLTVL.